The 24 T cell receptor beta chains listed next were all sequenced from one sample in a study of Tregs in tolerant kidney transplant recipients. Method: immunoSEQ multiplex PCR; TCRdb's copy keeps in-frame clones and lacks some. Among roughly 16,000 clones listed, roughly 78% were seen once. The sequencing used Tregs from blood, collected before the transplant. These receptors were collected from a human donor who received a combined kidney and bone marrow transplant.

The V and J genes are TRBV11-2 and TRBJ1-6; D is perhaps TRBD1 (5 bases). Germline CDR1 and CDR2: SGHAT and FQNNGV. This CDR3 is 16 amino acids long. The ends were cut back, 1 base at V and 7 bases at J, with 14 bases in the middle. The CDR3 spells CASSLAGGARNSPLHF. The CDR3 nucleotides are TGTGCCAGCAGCTTAGCGGGCGGGGCTAGAAATTCACCCCTCCACTTT.

The V and J genes are TRBV19 and TRBJ1-2, with D possibly being TRBD1 (6 bases). Trimming cost V 10 bases and J 4 bases, with 22 bases left between them. Germline V lookup: CDR1 LNHDA, CDR2 SQIVND (reference sequence). This CDR3 spans 15 amino acids. The CDR3 DNA sequence: TGTGCCACCCGAGCAGGGGAGCTAAATATCTATGGCTACACCTTC. It translates to CATRAGELNIYGYTF.

The chain has TRBV11-3 and TRBJ2-1; 9 bases agree with TRBD2. V lost 4 bases and J lost 11; bases outside the gene matches: 12. The CDR3 covers 15 residues. CDR1 is SGHNT, CDR2 YENEEA, per germline. The CDR3 reads CASSSRAAGGGKQFF. In DNA form, the CDR3 reads TGTGCCAGCAGCTCTAGAGCGGCGGGGGGGGGAAAGCAGTTCTTC.

This chain joins TRBV6-5 and TRBJ1-3, with TRBD1 as a possible D gene (6 bases). The CDR3 totals 13 residues. Germline V lookup: CDR1 MNHEY, CDR2 SVGAGI. V lost 6 bases and J lost 4, with 10 bases in between. In DNA, the CDR3 is TGTGCCAGCAGAAGGACAGCCGGAAACACCATATATTTT. Its translation: CASRRTAGNTIYF.

The chain recombines TRBV27 with TRBJ2-3; 9 nucleotides align to TRBD2. With 4 bases clipped from V and 3 bases from J, the junction kept 8 bases outside the gene matches. Germline assignment: CDR1 MNHEY and CDR2 SMNVEV (reference sequence). The CDR3 is made up of 16 amino acids. CDR3 sequence: CASSYIAGATTDTQYF. As DNA, the CDR3 is TGTGCCAGCAGTTATATAGCGGGGGCCACTACAGATACGCAGTATTTT.

This clone was counted once. The chain employs TRBV4-1 and TRBJ2-1; D not resolved. This CDR3 spans 12 amino acids. Germline V CDR1 and CDR2: MGHRA, YSYEKL. Trimming took off 1 base at V and 10 bases at J, with 8 bases between the two ends. The CDR3 spells CASSQGAVEQFF. CDR3 nucleotides: TGCGCCAGCAGCCAAGGGGCAGTCGAGCAGTTCTTC.

The genes are TRBV10-3 and TRBJ2-7; 7 positions agree with TRBD2. Losses at the gene ends were 11 bases for V and 3 bases for J; bases not matched to a gene: 4. The CDR3 is 11 residues long. Germline values: CDR1 ENHRY, CDR2 SYGVKD. The CDR3, as DNA: TGTGCCTCCGGGGAGGGCTACGAGCAGTACTTC. It codes for CASGEGYEQYF.

The rearrangement uses TRBV7-9 and TRBJ2-3; TRBD2 agrees at 12 bases. Germline assignment: CDR1 SEHNR and CDR2 FQNEAQ (reference sequence). Losses at the gene ends were 1 base for V and 2 bases for J; bases not matched to a gene: 4. This CDR3 is 17 amino acids long. The CDR3 region has the DNA TGTGCCAGCAGCTTAGGAACTAGCGGGGGGCACACAGATACGCAGTATTTT. Translated, it gives CASSLGTSGGHTDTQYF.

The V call is TRBV10-2, the J call TRBJ2-7; 11 positions match TRBD2. The V segment lost 7 bases and the J segment 2 bases; nucleotides outside the gene matches: 13. The CDR3 spans 17 residues. Per germline, CDR1 WSHSY and CDR2 SAAADI. CDR3 sequence: CASIPGTGTSGTYEQYF. The CDR3, as DNA: TGCGCCAGCATTCCTGGGACCGGGACTAGCGGAACCTACGAGCAGTACTTC.

This clone was picked up a small number of times. This chain links TRBV11-2 with TRBJ1-1; 7 nucleotides agree with TRBD1. CDR3 size: 12 residues. Germline V CDR1 and CDR2: SGHAT, FQNNGV. Trimming cost V 0 bases and J 10 bases; bases outside gene matches: 2. Here the CDR3 DNA reads TGTGCCAGCAGCTTAGACCAGGGGGGAGCTTTCTTT. Translated, it gives CASSLDQGGAFF.

V and J are TRBV6-6 and TRBJ1-1; D gene unclear. The germline V and J ends were trimmed by 0 bases and 0 bases, with 5 bases remaining between them. The V gene's germline CDR1 is MNHNY and CDR2 SVGAGI (reference sequence). There are 14 residues in the CDR3. CDR3 DNA sequence: TGTGCCAGCAGTTACTCCGGGATGAACACTGAAGCTTTCTTT. It encodes CASSYSGMNTEAFF.

This clone was seen a few times. This chain connects TRBV2 to TRBJ1-2; 11 bases line up with TRBD1. The ends lost 6 bases at V and 7 bases at J; junction bases unmatched: 4. CDR1 SNHLY and CDR2 FYNNEI come from the germline V gene. The CDR3 runs to 13 residues. CDR3 sequence: CASSGQGAGGYTF. The CDR3 nucleotides read TGTGCCAGCAGCGGACAGGGGGCCGGTGGCTACACCTTC.

The rearrangement uses TRBV18 and TRBJ1-3, with 7 bases that match TRBD1. CDR3 length: 15 amino acids. With 3 bases clipped from V and 1 base from J, the junction kept 3 bases outside the gene matches. CDR1 and CDR2 (germline): KGHSH, LQKENI. CDR3 sequence reads: CASSPKTGSGNTIYF. The CDR3, as DNA: TGTGCCAGCTCACCCAAGACAGGGTCTGGAAACACCATATATTTT.

The chain combines TRBV7-9 with TRBJ1-1; TRBD1 matches at 7 bases. The J segment lost 1 base and the V segment lost 11 bases, leaving 7 bases of the junction unmatched. The CDR3 is 13 amino acids. In germline, CDR1 is SEHNR, CDR2 FQNEAQ (reference sequence). The CDR3 spells CAEGDSENTEAFF. The DNA for the CDR3 is TGTGCCGAAGGGGACAGTGAGAACACTGAAGCTTTCTTT.

V usage is TRBV6-5 and J usage is TRBJ1-1; possibly TRBD1 for D (5 bases). CDR3 length: 15 amino acids. Per the germline V gene, CDR1 is MNHEY and CDR2 is SVGAGI. The V gene lost 7 bases and the J gene lost 4 bases, with 19 bases spanning the gap. CDR3 sequence: CASIVGGVMGTEAFF. CDR3 DNA: TGTGCCAGCATTGTGGGAGGGGTAATGGGCACTGAAGCTTTCTTT.

This clone showed up just once. This rearrangement joins TRBV28 to TRBJ1-2; 12 bases match TRBD1. The CDR3 has 16 amino acids. The ends lost 3 bases at V and 7 bases at J; junction bases unmatched: 9. The V gene's germline CDR1 is MDHEN and CDR2 SYDVKM. CDR3: CASSFYPGTGGVGYTF. CDR3 nucleotides: TGTGCCAGCAGTTTCTACCCCGGGACAGGGGGCGTTGGCTACACCTTC.

The chain has TRBV30 and TRBJ1-2; 7 bases match TRBD1. The CDR3 loop spans 17 amino acids. Germline loops: CDR1 GTSNPN, CDR2 SVGIG (reference sequence). Trimming took 0 bases from V and 8 from J; bases not matched to a gene: 18. The CDR3: CAWSVPGTDSLTKGYTF. For the CDR3, the DNA is TGTGCCTGGAGTGTACCGGGGACAGACTCCCTAACTAAGGGCTACACCTTC.

The table lists this clone with a few counts. V gene TRBV7-6 combines with J gene TRBJ2-1; 7 positions agree with TRBD1. The germline V gene encodes CDR1 SGHVS and CDR2 FNYEAQ. This CDR3 is built from 14 residues. The V and J ends lost 5 bases and 7 bases, in that order; junction bases with no gene match: 8. The CDR3 DNA follows: TGTGCCAGCAGCGAAAGACAGGGCAATAATGAGCAGTTCTTC. Residues: CASSERQGNNEQFF.

This chain connects TRBV15 to TRBJ1-2, with D hard to call. Germline-derived CDR1 and CDR2 are LNHNV and YYDKDF (reference sequence). This CDR3 spans 14 amino acids. V gave up 1 base and J gave up 8 bases, with 14 bases separating them. The CDR3 DNA sequence: TGTGCCACCAGCAGAGCAAAGTGGCAACAAGGCTACACCTTC. Its protein product is CATSRAKWQQGYTF.

The chain recombines TRBV5-6 with TRBJ1-2; tentatively, D is TRBD1 (6 bases). The CDR3 runs to 16 residues. The germline V gene has CDR1 SGHDT and CDR2 YYEEEE. The V end lost 0 bases, the J end lost 4 bases, and 16 bases lay between the germline ends. The CDR3 DNA reads as TGTGCCAGCAGCTTGGGCGCAGGGGACCTCCTCTATGGCTACACCTTC. Protein: CASSLGAGDLLYGYTF. Full variable domain (outside the CDR3, taken from reference TRBV5-6 and TRBJ1-2): DAGVTQSPTHLIKTRGQQVTLRCSPKSGHDTVSWYQQALGQGPQFIFQYYEEEERQRGNFPDRFSGHQFPNYSSELNVNALLLGDSALYLCASSLGAGDLLYGYTFGSGTRLTVV.

Only a few counts were recorded for this clone. The junction and the germline gene differ at one end; a read error may be behind it. The V and J genes are TRBV10-2 and TRBJ2-3, with TRBD2 matching over 11 bases. The germline V gene encodes CDR1 WSHSY and CDR2 SAAADI. The length of the CDR3 is 16 residues. CDR3 sequence: CASSDPSGGNTYTQYF. In nucleotides, the CDR3 is TGCGCCAGCAGTGACCCTAGCGGGGGGAACACATATACGCAGTATTTT.

The chain carries TRBV6-5 and TRBJ1-2, with TRBD1 matching 7 bases. V shed 10 bases and J 3 bases; nucleotides not matched to a gene: 8. The CDR3 sequence is 13 residues long. Germline V lookup: CDR1 MNHEY, CDR2 SVGAGI. CDR3 in amino acids: CATSTGLHYGYTF. The CDR3 nucleotides read TGTGCCACTTCGACAGGGTTGCACTATGGCTACACCTTC.

The chain is built from TRBV18 and TRBJ2-7, with a possible D match to TRBD1 (6 bases). Deletions cut 3 bases from V and 13 bases from J, with 19 bases between. The CDR3 totals 13 residues. Germline values: CDR1 KGHSH, CDR2 LQKENI. The CDR3 is CASSPDGGRGVYF. CDR3 in DNA: TGTGCCAGCTCACCCGATGGGGGCAGGGGAGTTTACTTC.

Here the CDR3 DNA reads TGTGCCAGCAGCTTTACTCGGGACAGGGGGGTTTATGGCTACACCTTC. As protein: CASSFTRDRGVYGYTF. This chain uses TRBV5-6 with TRBJ1-2; TRBD1 matches at 11 bases. In germline, CDR1 is SGHDT, CDR2 YYEEEE. The CDR3 spans 16 residues. The V and J ends lost 2 bases and 5 bases, in that order; junction bases with no gene match: 8.